This entry concerns a single TCR beta chain. This sample is drawn from a study of OX40 agonist ivuxolimab in advanced cancers. Study information: The patients got ivuxolimab, which is an agonistic anti-OX40 (CD134) antibody. Allowance was made for prior anti-PD-1, anti-PD-L1 or anti-CTLA-4 therapy, and around 44% had some.

The repertoire was sequenced with immunoSEQ multiplex PCR; TCRdb's copy has only in-frame clones and lacks some. Among 45,000 to 60,000 clones listed, approximately 80% were seen once. CDR3 length: 16 residues. V lost 0 bases and J 0 bases, leaving 12 bases between the germline ends. From germline, CDR1 is SGHRS and CDR2 YFSETQ. The receptor comes from an adult with an advanced solid tumor such as melanoma, head and neck, liver or kidney cancer. The chain has TRBV5-1 and TRBJ1-1, with a weak D call TRBD1 (6 bases). The starting material was CD4+ or CD8+ T cells sorted from blood, obtained in a trial of the OX40 agonist ivuxolimab. In DNA form, the CDR3 reads TGCGCCAGCAGCTTGGCCAGGGGACACATGAACACTGAAGCTTTCTTT. It is translated as CASSLARGHMNTEAFF.